This T cell receptor (beta chain) was observed in a study of cytomegalovirus exposure and HLA in healthy donors. Regarding the study as a whole: Some segments of the V type, notably TRBV6-2 and TRBV6-3, were excluded as indistinguishable. A later examination showed that TCR association rates differed by HLA locus, with DRB1 most and HLA-C fewest. Most observed TCR sequences were rare, whereas some public TCRs were detected in many donors.

Participants comprised healthy donors of bone marrow. The ends lost 4 bases at V and 3 bases at J; junction bases unmatched: 3. CDR1 is MDHEN, CDR2 SYDVKM, per germline. This CDR3 comprises 14 residues. Turning to this clone: What it binds is not known.

It was with 60 Vbeta and 13 Jbeta primers that the PCR ran. The data were produced by immunoSEQ multiplex PCR, yet TCRdb's version contains in-frame clones alone and is incomplete. The table has 200,000 or so clones, nearly 80% seen once. The source of this sequence is a woman aged 30 to 39 in good health and CMV-seropositive. This sequence joins TRBV28 and TRBJ2-1; TRBD1 matches 7 bases. Source material: PBMCs. The CDR3, as DNA: TGTGCCAGCAGTTACAGGGGCGTCTACAATGAGCAGTTCTTC. It yields the protein CASSYRGVYNEQFF.